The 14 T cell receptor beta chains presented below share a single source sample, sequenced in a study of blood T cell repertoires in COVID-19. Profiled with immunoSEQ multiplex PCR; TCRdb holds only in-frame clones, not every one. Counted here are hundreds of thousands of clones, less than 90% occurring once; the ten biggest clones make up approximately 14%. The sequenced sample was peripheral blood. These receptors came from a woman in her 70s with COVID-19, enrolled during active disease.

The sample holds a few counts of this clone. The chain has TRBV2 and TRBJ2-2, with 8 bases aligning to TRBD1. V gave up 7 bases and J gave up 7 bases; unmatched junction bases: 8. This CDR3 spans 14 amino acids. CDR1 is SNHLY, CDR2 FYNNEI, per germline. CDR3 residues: CASTKDRANGELFF. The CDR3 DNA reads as TGTGCCAGCACTAAGGACAGGGCAAACGGGGAGCTGTTTTTT.

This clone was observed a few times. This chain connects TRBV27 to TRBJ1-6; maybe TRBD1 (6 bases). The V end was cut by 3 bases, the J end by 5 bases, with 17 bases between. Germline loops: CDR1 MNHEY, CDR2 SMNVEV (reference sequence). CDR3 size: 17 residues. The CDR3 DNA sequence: TGTGCCAGCAGTTTTTTCGCCTTTTCAGGGGATAATTCACCCCTCCACTTT. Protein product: CASSFFAFSGDNSPLHF.

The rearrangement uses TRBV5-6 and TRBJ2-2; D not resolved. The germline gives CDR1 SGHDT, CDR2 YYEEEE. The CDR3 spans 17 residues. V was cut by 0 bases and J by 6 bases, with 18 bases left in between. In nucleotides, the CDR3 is TGTGCCAGCAGCTTGGAGAACCGGTGGTCTTCTGCCGGGGAGCTGTTTTTT. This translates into CASSLENRWSSAGELFF.

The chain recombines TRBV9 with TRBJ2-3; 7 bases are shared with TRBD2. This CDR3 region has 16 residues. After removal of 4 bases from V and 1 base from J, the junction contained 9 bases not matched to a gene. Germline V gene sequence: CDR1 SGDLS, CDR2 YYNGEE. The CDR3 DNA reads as TGTGCCAGCAGCTTGGGGGGGTCGGGTGGCACAGATACGCAGTATTTT. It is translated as CASSLGGSGGTDTQYF.

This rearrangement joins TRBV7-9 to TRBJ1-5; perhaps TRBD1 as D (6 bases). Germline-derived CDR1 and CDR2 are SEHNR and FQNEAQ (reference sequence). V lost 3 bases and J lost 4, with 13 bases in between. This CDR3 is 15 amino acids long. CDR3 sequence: CASSFRSGTNQPQHF. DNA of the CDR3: TGTGCCAGCAGCTTCCGATCAGGGACAAATCAGCCCCAGCATTTT. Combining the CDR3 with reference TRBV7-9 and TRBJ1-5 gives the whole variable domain DTGVSQNPRHKITKRGQNVTFRCDPISEHNRLYWYRQTLGQGPEFLTYFQNEAQLEKSRLLSDRFSAERPKGSFSTLEIQRTEQGDSAMYLCASSFRSGTNQPQHFGDGTRLSIL.

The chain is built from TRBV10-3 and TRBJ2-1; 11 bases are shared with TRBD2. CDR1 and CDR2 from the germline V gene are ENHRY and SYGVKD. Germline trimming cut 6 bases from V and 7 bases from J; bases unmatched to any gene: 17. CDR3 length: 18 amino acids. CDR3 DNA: TGTGCCATCAGCCTGACTGGGAAGGCTAGCGGGGGGTGGAATGAGCAGTTCTTC. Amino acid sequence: CAISLTGKASGGWNEQFF.

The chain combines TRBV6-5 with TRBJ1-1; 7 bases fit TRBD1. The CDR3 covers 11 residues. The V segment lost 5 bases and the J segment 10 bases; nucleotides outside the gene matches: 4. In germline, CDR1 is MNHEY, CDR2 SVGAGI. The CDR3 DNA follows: TGTGCCAGCAGTCTCCGGGACAGAGCTTTCTTT. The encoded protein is CASSLRDRAFF.

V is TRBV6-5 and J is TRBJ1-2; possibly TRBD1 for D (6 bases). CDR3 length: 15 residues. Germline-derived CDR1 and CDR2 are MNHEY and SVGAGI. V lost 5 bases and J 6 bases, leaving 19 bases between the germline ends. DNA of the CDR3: TGTGCCAGCAGTATGGATCGGGACATTCGGAATGGCTACACCTTC. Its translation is CASSMDRDIRNGYTF.

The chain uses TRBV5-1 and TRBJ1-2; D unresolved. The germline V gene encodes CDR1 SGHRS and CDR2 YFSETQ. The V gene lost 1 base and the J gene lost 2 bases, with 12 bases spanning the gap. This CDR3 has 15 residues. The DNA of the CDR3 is TGCGCCAGCAGCTTGTCCGTGGGAGCCAACTATGGCTACACCTTC. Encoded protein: CASSLSVGANYGYTF.

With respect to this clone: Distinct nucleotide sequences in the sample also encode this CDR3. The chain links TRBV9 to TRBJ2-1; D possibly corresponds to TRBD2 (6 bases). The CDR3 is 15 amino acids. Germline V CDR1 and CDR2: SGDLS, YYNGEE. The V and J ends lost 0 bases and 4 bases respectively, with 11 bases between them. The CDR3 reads CASSVDSGPYNEQFF. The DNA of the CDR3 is TGTGCCAGCAGCGTAGATAGCGGACCTTACAATGAGCAGTTCTTC.

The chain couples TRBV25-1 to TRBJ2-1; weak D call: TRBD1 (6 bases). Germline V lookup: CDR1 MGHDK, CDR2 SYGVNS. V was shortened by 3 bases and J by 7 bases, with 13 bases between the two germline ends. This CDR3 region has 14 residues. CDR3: CASSDAGAGNEQFF. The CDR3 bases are TGTGCCAGCAGTGATGCAGGGGCGGGTAATGAGCAGTTCTTC.

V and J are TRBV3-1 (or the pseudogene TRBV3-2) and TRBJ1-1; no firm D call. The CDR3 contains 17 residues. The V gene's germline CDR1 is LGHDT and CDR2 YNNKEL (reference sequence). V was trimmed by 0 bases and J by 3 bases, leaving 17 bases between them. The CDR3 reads CASSQDLGEGGDTEAFF. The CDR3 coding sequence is TGTGCCAGCAGCCAAGATCTCGGTGAGGGAGGTGACACTGAAGCTTTCTTT.

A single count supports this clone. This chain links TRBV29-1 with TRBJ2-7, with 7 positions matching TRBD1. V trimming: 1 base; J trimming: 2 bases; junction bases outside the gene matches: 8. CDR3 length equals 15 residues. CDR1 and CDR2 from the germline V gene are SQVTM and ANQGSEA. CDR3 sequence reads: CSVEGQTRGTYEQYF. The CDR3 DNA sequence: TGCAGCGTTGAAGGGCAGACCAGGGGGACCTACGAGCAGTACTTC.

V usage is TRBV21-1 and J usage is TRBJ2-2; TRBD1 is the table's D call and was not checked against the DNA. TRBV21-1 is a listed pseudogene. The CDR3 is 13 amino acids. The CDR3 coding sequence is TGTGCCAGCAGCAGACAGGGGGACGGGGAGCTGTTTTTT. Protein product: CASSRQGDGELFF.